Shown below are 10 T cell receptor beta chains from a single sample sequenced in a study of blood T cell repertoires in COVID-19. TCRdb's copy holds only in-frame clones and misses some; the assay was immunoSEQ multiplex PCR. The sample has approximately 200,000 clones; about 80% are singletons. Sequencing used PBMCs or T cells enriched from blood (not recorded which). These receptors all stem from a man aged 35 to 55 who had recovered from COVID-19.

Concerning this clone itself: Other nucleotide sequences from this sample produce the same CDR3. CDR3 nucleotides: TGTGCCAGTAGTACAGGACAGGGGTATACTGAAGCTTTCTTT. Its protein product is CASSTGQGYTEAFF. V is TRBV19 and J is TRBJ1-1; 9 bases map to TRBD1. The V gene's germline CDR1 is LNHDA and CDR2 SQIVND (reference sequence). The CDR3 is 14 amino acids. The trim removed 4 bases at V and 5 bases at J, leaving 5 bases unmatched.

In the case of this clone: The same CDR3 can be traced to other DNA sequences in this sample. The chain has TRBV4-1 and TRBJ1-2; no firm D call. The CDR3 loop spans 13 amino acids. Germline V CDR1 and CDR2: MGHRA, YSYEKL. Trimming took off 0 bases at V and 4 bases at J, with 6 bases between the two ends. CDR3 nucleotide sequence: TGCGCCAGCAGCCAAGACGGAGTCTATGGCTACACCTTC. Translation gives CASSQDGVYGYTF.

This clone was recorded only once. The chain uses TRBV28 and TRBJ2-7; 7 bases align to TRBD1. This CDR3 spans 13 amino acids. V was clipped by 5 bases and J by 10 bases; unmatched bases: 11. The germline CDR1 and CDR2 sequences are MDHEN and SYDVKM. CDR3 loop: CASSDRDSNAQYF. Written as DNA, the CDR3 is TGTGCCAGCAGTGACCGGGACAGTAACGCTCAGTACTTC.

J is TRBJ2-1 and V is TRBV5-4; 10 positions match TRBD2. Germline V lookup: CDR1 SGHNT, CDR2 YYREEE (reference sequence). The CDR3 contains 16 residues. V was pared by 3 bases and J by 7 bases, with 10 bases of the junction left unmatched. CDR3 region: CASSSPERGGRNEQFF. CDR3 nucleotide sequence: TGTGCCAGCAGCTCCCCAGAGCGGGGGGGCAGAAATGAGCAGTTCTTC. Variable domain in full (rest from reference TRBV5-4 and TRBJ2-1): ETGVTQSPTHLIKTRGQQVTLRCSSQSGHNTVSWYQQALGQGPQFIFQYYREEENGRGNFPPRFSGLQFPNYSSELNVNALELDDSALYLCASSSPERGGRNEQFFGPGTRLTVL.

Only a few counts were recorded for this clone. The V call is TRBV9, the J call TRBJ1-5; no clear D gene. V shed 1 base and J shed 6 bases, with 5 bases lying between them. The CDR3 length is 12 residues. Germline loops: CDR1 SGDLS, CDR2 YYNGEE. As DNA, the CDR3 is TGTGCCAGCAGCGTATCGGTTCAGCCCCAGCATTTT. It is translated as CASSVSVQPQHF.

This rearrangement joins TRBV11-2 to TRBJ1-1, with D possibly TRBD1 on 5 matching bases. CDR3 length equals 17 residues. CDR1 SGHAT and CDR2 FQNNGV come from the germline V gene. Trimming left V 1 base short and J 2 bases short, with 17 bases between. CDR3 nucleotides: TGTGCCAGCAGCTTAGTCGACAGTTTCCGATCAAACACTGAAGCTTTCTTT. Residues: CASSLVDSFRSNTEAFF.

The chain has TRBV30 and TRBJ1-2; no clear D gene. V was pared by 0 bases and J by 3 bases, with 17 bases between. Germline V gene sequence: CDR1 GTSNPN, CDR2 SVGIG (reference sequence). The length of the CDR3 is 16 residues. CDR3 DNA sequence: TGTGCCTGGAGTGTAATCTTGCGTGGGAGGTACTATGGCTACACCTTC. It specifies CAWSVILRGRYYGYTF.

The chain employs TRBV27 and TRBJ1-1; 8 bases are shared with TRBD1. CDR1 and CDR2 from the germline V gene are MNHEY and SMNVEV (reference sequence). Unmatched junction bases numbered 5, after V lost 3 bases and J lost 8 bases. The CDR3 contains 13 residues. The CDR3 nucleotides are TGTGCCAGCAGTTTTTCCCGGACAGGGGAAGCTTTCTTT. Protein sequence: CASSFSRTGEAFF.

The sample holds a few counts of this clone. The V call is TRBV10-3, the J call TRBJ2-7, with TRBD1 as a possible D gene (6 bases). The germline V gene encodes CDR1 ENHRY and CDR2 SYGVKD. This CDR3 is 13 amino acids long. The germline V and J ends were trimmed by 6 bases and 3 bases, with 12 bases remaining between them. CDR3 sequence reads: CAISRDTFYEQYF. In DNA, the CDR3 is TGTGCCATCAGCCGGGACACCTTCTACGAGCAGTACTTC.

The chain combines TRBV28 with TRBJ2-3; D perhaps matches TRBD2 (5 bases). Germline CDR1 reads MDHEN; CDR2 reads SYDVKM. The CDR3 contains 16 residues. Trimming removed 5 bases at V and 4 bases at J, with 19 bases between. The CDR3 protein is CASSPNGIPDPDTQYF. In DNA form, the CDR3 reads TGTGCCAGCAGTCCGAACGGGATTCCTGATCCAGATACGCAGTATTTT.